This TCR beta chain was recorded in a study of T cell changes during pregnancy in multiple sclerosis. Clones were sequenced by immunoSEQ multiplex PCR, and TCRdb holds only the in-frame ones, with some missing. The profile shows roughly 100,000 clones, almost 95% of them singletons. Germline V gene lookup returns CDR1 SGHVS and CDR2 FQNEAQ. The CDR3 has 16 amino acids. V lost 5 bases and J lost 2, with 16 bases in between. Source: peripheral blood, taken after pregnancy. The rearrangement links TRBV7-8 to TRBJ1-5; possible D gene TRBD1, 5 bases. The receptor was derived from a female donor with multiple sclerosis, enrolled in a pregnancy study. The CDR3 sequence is CASSQAPTGGNQPQHF. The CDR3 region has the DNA TGTGCCAGCAGCCAAGCCCCCACAGGAGGCAATCAGCCCCAGCATTTT.